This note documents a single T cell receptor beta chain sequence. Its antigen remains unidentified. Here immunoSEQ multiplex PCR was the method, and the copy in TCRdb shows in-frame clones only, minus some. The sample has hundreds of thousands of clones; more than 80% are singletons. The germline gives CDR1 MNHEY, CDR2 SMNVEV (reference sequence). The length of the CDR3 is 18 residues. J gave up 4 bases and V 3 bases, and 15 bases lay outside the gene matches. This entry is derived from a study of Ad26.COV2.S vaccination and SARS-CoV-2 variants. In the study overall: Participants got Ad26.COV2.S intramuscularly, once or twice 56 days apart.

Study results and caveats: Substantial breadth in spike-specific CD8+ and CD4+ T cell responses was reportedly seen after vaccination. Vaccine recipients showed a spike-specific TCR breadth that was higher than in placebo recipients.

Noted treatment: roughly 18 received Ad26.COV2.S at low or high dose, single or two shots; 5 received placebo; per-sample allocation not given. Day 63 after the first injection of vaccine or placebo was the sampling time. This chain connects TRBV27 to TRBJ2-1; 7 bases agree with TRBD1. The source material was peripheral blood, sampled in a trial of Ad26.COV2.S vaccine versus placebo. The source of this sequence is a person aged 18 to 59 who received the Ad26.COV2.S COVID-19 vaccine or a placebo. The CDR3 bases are TGTGCCAGCAGTTTTAGGGTCCTGGCCGGGACAGCGTACAATGAGCAGTTCTTC. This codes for CASSFRVLAGTAYNEQFF.